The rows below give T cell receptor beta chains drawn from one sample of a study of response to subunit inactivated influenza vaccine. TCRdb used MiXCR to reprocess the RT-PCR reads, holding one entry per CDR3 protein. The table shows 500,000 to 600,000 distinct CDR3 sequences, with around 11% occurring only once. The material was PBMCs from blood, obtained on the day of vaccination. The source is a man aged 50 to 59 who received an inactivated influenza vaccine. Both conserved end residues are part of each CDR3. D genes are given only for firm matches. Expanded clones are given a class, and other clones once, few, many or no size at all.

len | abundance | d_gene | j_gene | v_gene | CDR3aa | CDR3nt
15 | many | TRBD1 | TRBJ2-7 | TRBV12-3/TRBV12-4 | CASSFPGQGGRQQYF | TGTGCCAGCAGTTTCCCGGGACAGGGCGGACGGCAGCAGTACTTC
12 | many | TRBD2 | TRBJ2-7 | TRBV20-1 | CSARDGRGEQYF | TGCAGTGCTAGAGACGGGAGGGGAGAGCAGTACTTC
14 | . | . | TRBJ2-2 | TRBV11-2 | CASSLVGAGAELFF | TGTGCCAGCAGCTTAGTGGGGGCAGGTGCGGAGCTGTTTTTT
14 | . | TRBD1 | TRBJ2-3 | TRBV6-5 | CASSYRNRGDTQYF | TGTGCCAGCAGTTACCGGAACAGGGGAGATACGCAGTATTTT
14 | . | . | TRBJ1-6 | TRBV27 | CASSRSERNSPLHF | TGTGCCAGCAGCCGATCGGAGAGAAATTCACCCCTCCACTTT
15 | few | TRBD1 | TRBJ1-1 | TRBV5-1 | CASSLLDRSGTEAFF | TGCGCCAGCAGCTTGTTGGACAGGTCGGGCACTGAAGCTTTCTTT
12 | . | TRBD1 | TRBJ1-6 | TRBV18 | CASSPRQGALHF | TGTGCCAGCTCACCGCGACAGGGGGCCCTCCACTTT
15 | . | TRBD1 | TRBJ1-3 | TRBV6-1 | CASRPTGFSGNTIYF | TGTGCCAGCAGGCCGACAGGGTTCTCTGGAAACACCATATATTTT
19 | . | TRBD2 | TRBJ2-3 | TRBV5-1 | CASNRFGGGSYSSTDTQYF | TGCGCCAGCAATAGGTTCGGCGGGGGGTCCTATTCTAGCACAGATACGCAGTATTTT
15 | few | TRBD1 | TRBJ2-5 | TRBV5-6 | CASSLLTGDQETQYF | TGTGCCAGCAGCCTGCTGACAGGGGACCAAGAGACCCAGTACTTC
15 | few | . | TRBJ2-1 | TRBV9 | CASSVAPTQYNEQFF | TGTGCCAGCAGCGTAGCCCCGACTCAATACAATGAGCAGTTCTTC
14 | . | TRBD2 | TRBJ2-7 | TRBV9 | CASSAGTSVMEQYF | TGTGCCAGCAGCGCCGGGACTAGCGTGATGGAGCAGTACTTC
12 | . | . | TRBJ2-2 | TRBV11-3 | CASSPRPGELFF | TGTGCCAGCAGCCCACGACCCGGGGAGCTGTTTTTT
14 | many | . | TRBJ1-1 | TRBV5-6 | CASSLIQLNTEAFF | TGTGCCAGCAGCTTAATACAGCTGAACACTGAAGCTTTCTTT
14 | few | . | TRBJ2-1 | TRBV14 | CASSQDRASNEQFF | TGTGCCAGCAGCCAAGATCGGGCTAGCAATGAGCAGTTCTTC
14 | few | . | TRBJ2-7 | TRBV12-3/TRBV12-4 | CASSLTGSRREQYF | TGTGCCAGCAGCTTGACCGGGAGCCGGCGGGAGCAGTACTTC
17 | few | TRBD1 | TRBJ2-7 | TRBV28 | CASRPPGQDPPAYEQYF | TGTGCCAGCAGACCCCCGGGACAGGATCCTCCCGCCTACGAGCAGTACTTC
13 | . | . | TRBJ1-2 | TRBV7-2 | CASSLVFSDGYTF | TGTGCCAGCAGCTTAGTTTTTTCGGATGGCTACACCTTC
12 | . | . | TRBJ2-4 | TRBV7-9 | CASSLVGNIQYF | TGTGCCAGCAGCTTAGTAGGAAACATTCAGTACTTC
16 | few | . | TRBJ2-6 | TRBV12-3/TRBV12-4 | CASSPNRASGANVLTF | TGTGCCAGCAGTCCCAACAGGGCCTCTGGGGCCAACGTCCTGACTTTC
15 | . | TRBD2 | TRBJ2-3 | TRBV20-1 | CSASGTRGGTDTQYF | TGCAGTGCTAGCGGAACACGGGGGGGCACAGATACGCAGTATTTT
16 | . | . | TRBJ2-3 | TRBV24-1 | CATSDLLGTSTDTQYF | TGTGCCACCAGTGATTTACTCGGAACCAGCACAGATACGCAGTATTTT
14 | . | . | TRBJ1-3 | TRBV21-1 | CASSNGDSGNTIYF | TGTGCCAGCAGCAATGGAGACTCTGGAAACACCATATATTTT
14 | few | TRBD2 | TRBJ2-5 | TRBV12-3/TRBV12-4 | CASRITSGGQTQYF | TGTGCCAGCAGGATCACTAGCGGGGGGCAGACCCAGTACTTC
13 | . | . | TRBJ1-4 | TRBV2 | CASGRMAGEKLFF | TGTGCCAGCGGGCGGATGGCGGGTGAAAAACTGTTTTTT
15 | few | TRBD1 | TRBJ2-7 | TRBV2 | CASSGLRQGPYEQYF | TGTGCCAGCAGTGGGTTGAGACAGGGACCTTACGAGCAGTACTTC
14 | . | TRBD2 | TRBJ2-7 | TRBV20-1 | CSATDASGIYEQYF | TGCAGTGCCACCGACGCTAGCGGAATCTACGAGCAGTACTTC
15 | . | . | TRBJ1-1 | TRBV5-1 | CVSSLVRQENTEAFF | TGCGTCAGCAGCTTGGTCCGGCAGGAGAACACTGAAGCTTTCTTT
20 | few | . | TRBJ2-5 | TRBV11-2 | CASSLVRPTVPTGHQETQYF | TGTGCCAGCAGCTTAGTTAGGCCCACGGTCCCGACGGGTCACCAAGAGACCCAGTACTTC